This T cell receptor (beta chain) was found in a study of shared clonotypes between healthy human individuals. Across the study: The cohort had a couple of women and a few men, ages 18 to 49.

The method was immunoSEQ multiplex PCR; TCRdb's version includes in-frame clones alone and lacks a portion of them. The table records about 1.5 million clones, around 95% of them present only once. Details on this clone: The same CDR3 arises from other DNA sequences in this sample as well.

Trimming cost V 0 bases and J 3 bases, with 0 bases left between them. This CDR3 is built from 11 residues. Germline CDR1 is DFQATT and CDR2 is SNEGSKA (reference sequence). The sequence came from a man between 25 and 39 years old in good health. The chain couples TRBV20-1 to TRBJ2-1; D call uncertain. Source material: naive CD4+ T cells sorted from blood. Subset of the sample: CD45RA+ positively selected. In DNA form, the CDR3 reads TGCAGTGCTAGAGACTACAATGAGCAGTTCTTC. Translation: CSARDYNEQFF.